Shown below are 4 T cell receptor beta chains from a single sample sequenced in a study of blood T cell repertoires in COVID-19. The assay was immunoSEQ multiplex PCR, and TCRdb's table has in-frame clones only and misses some. The table records around 50,000 clones, roughly 85% of them present only once. Input material: peripheral blood. Every receptor here comes from a human donor in a cohort sampled during active COVID-19.

This chain uses TRBV4-2 with TRBJ2-7, with D maybe TRBD2 (7 bases). Between the trimmed V and J ends, which lost 5 bases and 4 bases, there was a span of 18 bases. CDR1 and CDR2 (germline): LGHNA, YNFKEQ. The CDR3 extends over 15 amino acids. CDR3 sequence (DNA): TGTGCCAGCAGCGAAAGACGGGGGGCCCGGTACGAGCAGTACTTC. It yields the protein CASSERRGARYEQYF.

The chain carries TRBV19 and TRBJ2-1; 8 nucleotides match TRBD2. Germline lookup yields CDR1 LNHDA and CDR2 SQIVND (reference sequence). With V trimmed by 6 bases and J by 6 bases, 4 bases remained unmatched. CDR3 size: 13 residues. The CDR3 bases are TGTGCCAGTAGGGGACTAGTGGGCAATGAGCAGTTCTTC. This translates into CASRGLVGNEQFF.

This chain connects TRBV28 to TRBJ2-3; 9 bases match TRBD2. V dropped 0 bases and J dropped 7; count of bases not matched to a gene: 5. Germline V lookup: CDR1 MDHEN, CDR2 SYDVKM. The CDR3 has 15 amino acids. CDR3 nucleotides: TGTGCCAGCAGTTTATGGGCGGGGGGGAAAAATACGCAGTATTTT. The encoded protein is CASSLWAGGKNTQYF.

The V and J genes are TRBV24-1 and TRBJ2-5, with 9 bases matching TRBD2. V dropped 2 bases and J dropped 3; count of bases not matched to a gene: 9. The CDR3 contains 17 residues. The germline V gene encodes CDR1 KGHDR and CDR2 SFDVKD. DNA of the CDR3: TGTGCCACCAGTGATTCGAGTATGGGCGGGGGGGAAGAGACCCAGTACTTC. Encoded protein: CATSDSSMGGGEETQYF.